This record covers a single T cell receptor (beta chain). Its antigen has not been determined. Per-nucleotide qualities are absent, and no much larger clonotype sits a single base away. The data are from a study of blood T cell repertoires in COVID-19 (dated by TCRdb to the early 2020s). About the study as a whole: Samples covering the acute and convalescent phases of COVID-19 were provided by collaborators in the United States, Italy and Spain. The prospective study material was composed of cDNA or gDNA derived from T cells, B-cell-depleted T cells, or PBMCs. The dataset comprised deeply sampled blood TCRbeta repertoires from subjects exposed to, actively infected with, or recovered from COVID-19. The repertoires were released in a freely available public database intended as a resource for research on the immune response to SARS-CoV-2. The samples were drawn from the first 160 participants of the ongoing ImmuneRACE study and from 1,254 subjects provided by 6 global collaborators. The sample metadata nearly always contained a de-identified subject ID, COVID-19 status, age in years and sex. HLA class I and class II types, where available, came from metadata supplied by the sample provider rather than from assay-based typing.

Results the study describes overall, beyond this receptor: Clinical and demographic metadata were provided uncurated, with the amount varying by source and participant.

TCRbeta CDR3 regions were amplified from genomic DNA by means of the immunoSEQ Assay, a bias-controlled multiplex PCR. Processing in the source paper ran as follows. Within the assay, amplification of reference gene primers was used to estimate how many nucleated cells each sample contained. To quantify the absolute abundance of each unique TCRbeta CDR3 rearrangement, sequence reads were collapsed and filtered. For each sample, productive Simpson clonality was calculated as the square root of Simpson's diversity index across productive rearrangements. TCRdb obtained this table from immuneACCESS and retained in-frame rearrangements with V and J assigned. These tables miss some clones; where compared with another copy, unresolved V genes account for less than half of the shortfall, and the remainder is unexplained. That table supplies the V and J calls and clone size; D and trimming were determined from the DNA. A total of 65,000 to 95,000 clones appear in this sample, roughly 90% of them only once. 2.6% of the sample is taken by the ten largest.

One collaborating source in Seattle enrolled patients during active infection and followed them longitudinally through the course of disease. Whole blood was collected in K2EDTA tubes by collaborating institutions according to the institutions' own protocols. For TCRbeta analysis, collaborators shipped samples as frozen whole blood, isolated PBMCs, or DNA extracted from either of those sample types. The germline V gene (reference sequence) supplies CDR1 PRHDT and CDR2 FYEKMQ. At the junction V is shortened by 0 bases and J by 3 bases, with 14 bases in between. Its CDR3 holds 16 amino acids, cysteine through phenylalanine. Here the CDR3 DNA is all that survives: 48 bases in frame from base 1.

The TCR was taken from a man aged 45-65 years with COVID-19, enrolled during active disease. The chain uses TRBV13 and TRBJ1-2; confidence is insufficient to name the D gene. Specimen: peripheral blood. CDR3 region: CASSLGLGGLDYGYTF. The DNA sequence is as follows: TGTGCCAGCAGCTTAGGCCTGGGAGGGCTGGACTATGGCTACACCTTC.